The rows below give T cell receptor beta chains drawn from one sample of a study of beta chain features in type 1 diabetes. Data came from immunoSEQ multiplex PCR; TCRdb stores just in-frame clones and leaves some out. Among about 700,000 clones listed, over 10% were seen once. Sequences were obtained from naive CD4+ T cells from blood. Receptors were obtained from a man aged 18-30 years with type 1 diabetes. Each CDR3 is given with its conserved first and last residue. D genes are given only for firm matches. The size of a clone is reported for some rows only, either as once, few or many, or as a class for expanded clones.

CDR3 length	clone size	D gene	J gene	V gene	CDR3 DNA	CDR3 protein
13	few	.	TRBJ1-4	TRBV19	TGTGCCAGTACTGCATATGGGGATGAAAAACTGTTTTTT	CASTAYGDEKLFF
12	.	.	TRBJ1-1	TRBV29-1	TGCATAGGGGGGCAGGGGAACACTGAAGCTTTCTTT	CIGGQGNTEAFF
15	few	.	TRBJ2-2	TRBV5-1	TGCGCCAGCACCACAGGAGACCTATACACCGGGGAGCTGTTTTTT	CASTTGDLYTGELFF
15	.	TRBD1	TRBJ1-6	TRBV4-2	TGTGCCAGCAGCCAACCGACAGGGGTTCACTCACCCCTCCACTTT	CASSQPTGVHSPLHF
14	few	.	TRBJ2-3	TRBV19	TGTGCCAGTAGCGACAGCTCTAGCACAGATACGCAGTATTTT	CASSDSSSTDTQYF
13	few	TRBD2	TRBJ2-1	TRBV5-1	TGCGCCAGCAGGCCCCCAGCGGGGAATGAGCAGTTCTTC	CASRPPAGNEQFF
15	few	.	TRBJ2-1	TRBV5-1	TGCGCCAGCAGCTTGGGTGAGGGTAATCACAATGAGCAGTTCTTC	CASSLGEGNHNEQFF
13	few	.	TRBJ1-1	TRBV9	TGTGCCAGCAGCGTAGTTTACGCGGCTGAAGCTTTCTTT	CASSVVYAAEAFF
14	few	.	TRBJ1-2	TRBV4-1	TGCGCCAGCAGCCAAGATATGGTGGATCCAGGCTACACCTTC	CASSQDMVDPGYTF
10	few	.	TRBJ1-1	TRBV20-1	TGCAGTGCTAGGAGGACTGAAGCTTTCTTT	CSARRTEAFF
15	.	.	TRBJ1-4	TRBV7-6	TGTGCCAGCAGCAGAGGTTGGGGCACTAATGAAAAACTGTTTTTT	CASSRGWGTNEKLFF
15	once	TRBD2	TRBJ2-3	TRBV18	TGTGCCAGCTCACGTCGGGAGGGTGACACAGATACGCAGTATTTT	CASSRREGDTDTQYF
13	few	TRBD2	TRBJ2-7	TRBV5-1	TGCGCCAGCAGGACTAGCGGGACCTACGAGCAGTACTTC	CASRTSGTYEQYF
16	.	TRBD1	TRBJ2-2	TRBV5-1	TGCGCCAGCAGCTTGGAAGGGACAGGGAACACCGGGGAGCTGTTTTTT	CASSLEGTGNTGELFF
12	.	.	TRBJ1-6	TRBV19	TGTGCCAGTGCGTCCGGCAATTCACCCCTCCACTTT	CASASGNSPLHF
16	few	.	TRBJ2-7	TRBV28	TGTGCCAGCAGCCTTCGCTCACTACCCGGACTTTACGAGCAGTACTTC	CASSLRSLPGLYEQYF
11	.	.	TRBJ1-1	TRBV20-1	TGCAGTGCTCACCAGAACACTGAAGCTTTCTTT	CSAHQNTEAFF
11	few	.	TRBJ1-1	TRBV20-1	TGCAGTGCTAGTGGTGGGACTGAAGCTTTCTTT	CSASGGTEAFF
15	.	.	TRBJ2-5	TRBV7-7	TGTGCTAGCAGCTTAGCGGTGGACTACCAAGAGACCCAGTACTTC	CASSLAVDYQETQYF
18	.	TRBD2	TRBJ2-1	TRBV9	TGTGCCAGCAGCGTAGTCCCCGGGACTAGCGTCTCCTACAATGAGCAGTTCTTC	CASSVVPGTSVSYNEQFF
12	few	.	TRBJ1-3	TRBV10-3	TGTGCCATCAGAAGCTCTGGAAACACCATATATTTT	CAIRSSGNTIYF
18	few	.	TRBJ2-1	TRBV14	TGTGCCAGCAGCAAAGGAGGCGTTTCGGTGTCTCGTGGCAATGAGCAGTTCTTC	CASSKGGVSVSRGNEQFF
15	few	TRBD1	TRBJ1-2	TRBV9	TGTGCCAGCAGCGTAGCGTGGACAGGCACGGATGGCTACACCTTC	CASSVAWTGTDGYTF
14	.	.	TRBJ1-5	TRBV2	TGTGCCAGCAGTGGGAGGGAGAGCAATCAGCCCCAGCATTTT	CASSGRESNQPQHF
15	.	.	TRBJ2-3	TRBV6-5	TGTGCCAGCAGTCTACAGTCGCTTAAAACAGATACGCAGTATTTT	CASSLQSLKTDTQYF
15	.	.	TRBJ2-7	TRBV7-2	TGTGCCAGCAGCTTAGTTTCAACGCTAACCTACGAGCAGTACTTC	CASSLVSTLTYEQYF
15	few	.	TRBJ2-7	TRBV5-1	TGCGCCAGCAGCTTGGTTTTTGCGGGCAGGGACGAGCAGTACTTC	CASSLVFAGRDEQYF